This T cell receptor beta chain was recovered during a study of regulatory T cells (dated by TCRdb to 2017 to 2018). Regarding the research as a whole: T-cell receptor beta repertoires of sorted regulatory, conventional CD4+ and CD8+ T cells were compared between CD3G-deficient patients and healthy controls.

V ends up 5 bases short and J 4 bases short, with an unmatched junction base count of 4. The CDR3 sequence holds 13 residues, the cysteine and phenylalanine included. The only DNA kept is the CDR3, 39 bases in frame from the first base. For CDR1 and CDR2, the germline V gene (reference sequence) lists LNHDA and SQIVND. General findings and caveats noted by the study authors: Conventional CD4+ T cells from CD3G-deficient patients were enriched for hydrophobic residues at CDR3 positions 6 and 7, suggesting more self-reactive specificities. Repertoires from patients had restricted unique TRB V-J pairs and skewed V and J gene usage, with the strongest effect in regulatory T cells.

For the multiplex PCR, 52 forward TRBV primers and 13 reverse TRBJ primers were used, and amplification bias was corrected with both assay-based and computational methods. Rearranged TRB loci were amplified from genomic DNA by multiplex PCR within the immunoSEQ assay. Sequencing of the TRB amplicons was done on an Illumina HiSeq platform. On the study's bioinformatics: Raw sequences were error-filtered and aligned to reference gene sequences by custom algorithms and were subsequently analyzed with the immunoSEQ online tools. Frequencies of productive and nonproductive TRB rearrangements were assessed among unique sequences as well as among total sequences. Assessment of potential self-reactivity relied on the hydrophobicity of positions 6 and 7 in the TRB CDR3, along with their amino acid composition. Groups were compared by t tests, Mann-Whitney tests or two-way ANOVA performed in Prism software. The source is immuneACCESS, and TCRdb retained only in-frame sequences with V and J called. Part of the clones is not carried over; for the studies checked, unresolved V genes explain less than half of this, and the remainder is unexplained. The V and J calls and the clone size are those of that table, but D and trimming were determined from the DNA. Recorded for this sample are some 23,000 clones; approximately 91% of them occurred a single time. In total, the top ten clones hold roughly 1.3% of the sample.

Evidence of autoimmunity was found in all CD3G-deficient patients, and more severe autoimmunity was observed in two of the patients. Patients were tested at ages ranging from 2 to 39 years, and reduced naive and increased memory CD4+ and CD8+ T-cell proportions were found in the patients. CD4+ cells were FACS-sorted into CD25-high CD127-low regulatory T cells and CD25-low CD127-high conventional CD4+ T cells. A handful of individuals with CD3G deficiency made up the patient group. An international network of physicians spanning the United States, Europe and Asia provided the patient samples and clinical data. Peripheral blood mononuclear cells were isolated by Ficoll density separation. Points on this clone: Its antigen target is currently unknown. There are no base qualities to consult, and no much larger clone falls within one base.

This sequence was found in a child aged 5 to 17 with CD3G deficiency. Sequencing was performed on conventional CD4+ T cells sorted from blood. The rearrangement combines TRBV19 with TRBJ2-7; 8 junctional bases match TRBD1. The sequenced DNA is TGTGCCAGTAGTCCGACAGGGGCGTACGAGCAGTACTTC. This gives the protein CASSPTGAYEQYF.